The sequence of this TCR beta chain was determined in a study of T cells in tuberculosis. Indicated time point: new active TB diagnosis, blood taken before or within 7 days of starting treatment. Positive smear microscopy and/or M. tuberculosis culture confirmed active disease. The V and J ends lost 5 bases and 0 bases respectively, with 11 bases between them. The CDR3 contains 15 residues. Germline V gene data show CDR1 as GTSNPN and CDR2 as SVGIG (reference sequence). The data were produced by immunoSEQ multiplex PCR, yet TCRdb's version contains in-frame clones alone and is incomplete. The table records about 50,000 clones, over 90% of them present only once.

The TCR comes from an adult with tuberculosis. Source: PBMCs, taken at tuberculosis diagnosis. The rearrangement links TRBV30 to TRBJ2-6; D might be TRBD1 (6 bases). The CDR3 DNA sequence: TGTGCCTGGTCCAGGGGCCTCTCTGGGGCCAACGTCCTGACTTTC. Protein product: CAWSRGLSGANVLTF.